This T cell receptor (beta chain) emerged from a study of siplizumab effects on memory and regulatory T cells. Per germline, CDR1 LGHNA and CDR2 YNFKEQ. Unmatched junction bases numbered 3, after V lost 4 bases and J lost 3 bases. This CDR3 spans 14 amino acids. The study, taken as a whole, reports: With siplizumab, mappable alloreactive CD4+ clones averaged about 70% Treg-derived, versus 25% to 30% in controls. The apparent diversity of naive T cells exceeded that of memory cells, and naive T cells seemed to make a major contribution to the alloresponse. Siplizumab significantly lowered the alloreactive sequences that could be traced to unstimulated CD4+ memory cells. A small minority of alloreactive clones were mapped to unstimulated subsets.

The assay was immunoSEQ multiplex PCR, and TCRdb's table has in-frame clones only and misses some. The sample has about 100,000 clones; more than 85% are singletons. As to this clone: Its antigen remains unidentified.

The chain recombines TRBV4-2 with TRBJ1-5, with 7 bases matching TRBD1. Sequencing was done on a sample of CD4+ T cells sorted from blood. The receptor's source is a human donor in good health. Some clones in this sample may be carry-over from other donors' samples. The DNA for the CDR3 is TGTGCCAGCAGCCGTGGGACAGACAATCAGCCCCAGCATTTT. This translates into CASSRGTDNQPQHF.